Described below is a single T cell receptor (beta chain) sequence and its context. This entry comes from a study of blood T cell repertoires in COVID-19. At the level of the study: Samples came from the United States, Italy and Spain, spanning acute and convalescent COVID-19.

Trimming removed 0 bases from V and 7 bases from J, with 7 bases in between. This CDR3 region has 13 residues. CDR1 and CDR2 (germline): SGHRS, YFSETQ. Generated by immunoSEQ multiplex PCR, the TCRdb table keeps only in-frame clones and is missing some. The sample lists 65,000 to 95,000 clones; roughly 80% were seen once. The TCR comes from a man of 80 years or more with active or convalescent COVID-19. V and J are TRBV5-1 and TRBJ1-4, with a weak D call TRBD1 (5 bases). Sequenced: peripheral blood. CDR3 sequence (DNA): TGCGCCAGCAGCTTGGCCCAGGGTGAAAAACTGTTTTTT. Translating it yields CASSLAQGEKLFF.